The 21 T cell receptor beta chains listed next were all sequenced from one sample in a study of breast tumors, draining lymph nodes, adjacent tissues. Breast cancer patients provided tissue from their axillary draining lymph nodes. TCRdb independently ran MiXCR on the multiplex PCR reads; one entry per CDR3 protein. The sample contains roughly 130,000 distinct CDR3 sequences, 20% of which appear only once. Sequencing was carried out using axillary lymph node tissue. These receptors came from a female donor with breast cancer. Some clones in this sample may be carry-over from other donors' samples.

This clonotype was seen at least ten times. The CDR3 bases are TGTGCCAGCAGTTACGGGGGGAGCTCCTACAATGAGCAGTTCTTC. This encodes CASSYGGSSYNEQFF. The chain couples TRBV6-5 to TRBJ2-1, with D possibly matching TRBD2 (6 bases). This CDR3 is 15 amino acids long. The ends were cut back, 2 bases at V and 0 bases at J, with 8 bases in the middle. From germline, CDR1 is MNHEY and CDR2 SVGAGI.

A few counts support this clonotype. The chain is built from TRBV28 and TRBJ2-2, with 7 bases matching TRBD2. This CDR3 comprises 17 residues. The junction had 11 bases not matched to a gene; V was cut back by 3 bases and J by 4 bases. CDR1 MDHEN and CDR2 SYDVKM come from the germline V gene. In DNA form, the CDR3 reads TGTGCCAGCAGTTTCGGCCGAAGCGGGGCTACCACCGGGGAGCTGTTTTTT. It specifies CASSFGRSGATTGELFF.

To note about this clonotype: A read error may be the cause here, since a much bigger clone is one base away. No conserved phenylalanine or tryptophan is present at the end of the CDR3, so a read error is the likely explanation. The rearrangement links TRBV5-6 to TRBJ2-3; possible D gene TRBD2, 6 bases. Deletions cut 4 bases from V and 2 bases from J, with 11 bases between. The CDR3 consists of 14 residues. The V gene's germline CDR1 is SGHDT and CDR2 YYEEEE. The CDR3 DNA sequence: TGTGCCAGCAGCGCTCTAGCGTACACAGATACGCAGTATTCT. The encoded protein is CASSALAYTDTQYS.

This clonotype was picked up many times. The rearrangement joins TRBV10-2 to TRBJ1-4, with a tentative D call TRBD1 (5 bases). CDR3 length: 16 amino acids. Germline loops: CDR1 WSHSY, CDR2 SAAADI. V lost 6 bases and J lost 8, with 22 bases in between. CDR3 DNA sequence: TGCGCCAGCAGGCCACGCGCAGTCGAGGGGAAAGAAAAACTGTTTTTT. This sequence encodes CASRPRAVEGKEKLFF.

In its sample, this clonotype was seen a few times. V and J are TRBV29-1 and TRBJ2-1; 7 bases match TRBD1. This CDR3 is built from 15 residues. Trimming removed 1 base from V and 0 bases from J; junction bases left unmatched: 3. The germline V gene encodes CDR1 SQVTM and CDR2 ANQGSEA. CDR3 nucleotides: TGCAGCGTTGAAGTCTGGGACAGCTCCTACAATGAGCAGTTCTTC. Translated, it gives CSVEVWDSSYNEQFF.

The chain recombines TRBV6-5 with TRBJ1-5, with D maybe TRBD1 (6 bases). Germline assignment: CDR1 MNHEY and CDR2 SVGAGI. This CDR3 has 15 amino acids. The V gene lost 3 bases and the J gene lost 2 bases, with 11 bases spanning the gap. Here the CDR3 DNA reads TGTGCCAGCAGTTATGGGGGGGCTGGCAATCAGCCCCAGCATTTT. It codes for CASSYGGAGNQPQHF.

This clonotype was seen a few times. V usage is TRBV12-3 or TRBV12-4 and J usage is TRBJ2-5; no definite D call. V lost 1 base to trimming and J lost 2 bases, with 17 bases between them. There are 17 residues in the CDR3. This CDR3 is CASSLGMQSAPQETQYF. The CDR3 DNA reads TGTGCCAGCAGTTTAGGCATGCAGTCCGCACCTCAAGAGACCCAGTACTTC.

This clonotype was counted ten times or more. The chain is built from TRBV12-5 and TRBJ2-3; TRBD1 matches at 11 bases. The germline CDR1 and CDR2 sequences are LGHNT and FRNRAP. This CDR3 region has 16 residues. Trimming at V came to 4 bases and at J to 2 bases, leaving 5 bases not matched to a gene. The CDR3 sequence: CASGSGTGGSTDTQYF. CDR3 nucleotide sequence: TGTGCTAGTGGTTCCGGGACAGGGGGTTCCACAGATACGCAGTATTTT.

The genes are TRBV28 and TRBJ1-1; a weak D match, TRBD1 (5 bases). This CDR3 is built from 13 residues. V lost 5 bases and J lost 11, with 18 bases in between. Germline CDR1 is MDHEN and CDR2 is SYDVKM. The CDR3 here is CASSGQGGSMAFF. The CDR3 DNA reads as TGTGCCAGCAGTGGCCAGGGTGGTTCTATGGCTTTCTTT.

In this sample, this clonotype turned up many times. The chain couples TRBV19 to TRBJ2-7, with D possibly being TRBD1 (6 bases). The CDR3 sequence is 16 residues long. Germline V lookup: CDR1 LNHDA, CDR2 SQIVND (reference sequence). With 4 bases removed from V and 0 bases from J, the gap between germline ends came to 16 bases. The CDR3 nucleotides read TGTGCCAGTAGTACCCCCCAGGGGATGTCCTCCTACGAGCAGTACTTC. Its protein product is CASSTPQGMSSYEQYF. Together with reference TRBV19 and TRBJ2-7, the CDR3 gives the full variable domain: DGGITQSPKYLFRKEGQNVTLSCEQNLNHDAMYWYRQDPGQGLRLIYYSQIVNDFQKGDIAEGYSVSREKKESFPLTVTSAQKNPTAFYLCASSTPQGMSSYEQYFGPGTRLTVT.

At least ten counts were recorded for this clonotype. The rearrangement uses TRBV13 and TRBJ1-4; weak D call: TRBD1 (6 bases). Germline CDR1 and CDR2: PRHDT and FYEKMQ (reference sequence). Trimming stripped 1 base from V and 7 bases from J, with 13 bases between. This CDR3 is built from 15 residues. Written as DNA, the CDR3 is TGTGCCAGCAGCTTAGATCGGGGGGCGAGTGAAAAACTGTTTTTT. Translation gives CASSLDRGASEKLFF.

On this clonotype itself: A much larger clone sits a single nucleotide away, making a read error possible. The rearrangement uses TRBV19 and TRBJ2-3, with D maybe TRBD2 (6 bases). Germline V gene data show CDR1 as LNHDA and CDR2 as SQIVND (reference sequence). This CDR3 is built from 14 residues. CDR3 protein: CASSGGVSTDTRYF. The CDR3 DNA follows: TGTGCCAGTAGCGGCGGGGTCAGCACAGATACGCGGTATTTT.

This clonotype has ten or more counts. The chain uses TRBV20-1 and TRBJ1-2; 8 positions agree with TRBD1. The V and J ends lost 4 bases and 0 bases, in that order; junction bases with no gene match: 4. Looked up from germline, CDR1 is DFQATT and CDR2 is SNEGSKA (reference sequence). The CDR3 is 14 amino acids. CDR3 DNA: TGCAGTGCTACCAGGGGGCGGCCTAACTATGGCTACACCTTC. It translates to CSATRGRPNYGYTF.

Regarding this clonotype: A much larger clone differs from this one at a single base, so this may be a read error. The chain joins TRBV20-1 to TRBJ2-7, with 8 bases that match TRBD2. Germline CDR1 DFQATT, CDR2 SNEGSKA (reference sequence). CDR3 length equals 15 residues. CDR3 residues: CSVRDPAGAAGEQYF. DNA of the CDR3: TGCAGTGTTAGAGATCCAGCGGGAGCCGCCGGCGAGCAGTACTTC.

Points on this clonotype: Being one base from a much bigger clone, this may be a read error. The chain employs TRBV5-1 and TRBJ2-2; D remains unclear. The CDR3 totals 15 residues. Trimming left V 0 bases short and J 0 bases short, with 6 bases between. CDR1 SGHRS and CDR2 YFSETQ come from the germline V gene. The CDR3 here is CASSLGHSNTGELFF. For the CDR3, the DNA is TGCGCCAGCAGCTTGGGGCATTCGAACACCGGGGAGCTGTTTTTT.

The chain has TRBV28 and TRBJ1-2; 9 bases map to TRBD1. CDR1 is MDHEN and CDR2 is SYDVKM in the germline V gene. The CDR3 is 15 residues long. V shed 6 bases and J 7 bases; nucleotides not matched to a gene: 12. CDR3 sequence: CASRTGGGFLSGYTF. CDR3 coding DNA: TGTGCCAGCAGGACAGGGGGTGGATTTTTAAGTGGCTACACCTTC.

This clonotype has ten or more counts. V gene TRBV15 combines with J gene TRBJ2-3; weak D call: TRBD2 (6 bases). This CDR3 spans 17 amino acids. CDR1 and CDR2 (germline): LNHNV, YYDKDF (reference sequence). Trimming left V 4 bases short and J 1 base short, with 18 bases between. CDR3 in DNA: TGTGCCACCAGCAACCTATCCCTAGCGAGGGGCACAGATACGCAGTATTTT. Protein product: CATSNLSLARGTDTQYF.

This clonotype was picked up many times. The rearrangement links TRBV5-1 to TRBJ1-6; possibly TRBD1 for D (6 bases). Trimming took off 4 bases at V and 0 bases at J, with 14 bases between the two ends. The CDR3 length is 17 residues. Germline V gene data show CDR1 as SGHRS and CDR2 as YFSETQ. In DNA form, the CDR3 reads TGCGCCAGCAGCCCGAGGACAGAGATCTCCTATAATTCACCCCTCCACTTT. Encoded protein: CASSPRTEISYNSPLHF.

Regarding this clonotype: A much larger clone lies a single base off, so this may be a read error. V is TRBV5-4 and J is TRBJ2-3; D gene ambiguous. The CDR3 covers 15 residues. Germline CDR1 and CDR2: SGHNT and YYREEE (reference sequence). CDR3 DNA: TGTGCCAGCAGCTTATTCGGGCAAAACACAGATACGCGGTATTTT. Amino acid sequence: CASSLFGQNTDTRYF.

In regard to this clonotype: This may arise from a read error, as a much more abundant clone is one base away. The CDR3 region has the DNA TGTGCCAGCAGCTTAAACAGGGGGATAAACGAAAGACTGTTTTTT. This translates into CASSLNRGINERLFF. The chain recombines TRBV7-2 with TRBJ1-4; 8 bases fit TRBD1. The CDR3 totals 15 residues. CDR1 and CDR2 (germline): SGHTA, FQGNSA.

With respect to this clonotype: Germline and junction disagree at one end, which may indicate a read error. The V call is TRBV2, the J call TRBJ2-3; D is tentatively TRBD1 or TRBD2 (5 bases each). CDR3 size: 15 residues. From germline, CDR1 is SNHLY and CDR2 FYNNEI. The CDR3 loop reads CASGLTADSTGTQYF. CDR3 sequence (DNA): TGTGCCAGCGGCTTGACAGCGGATTCCACAGGTACGCAGTATTTT.